The 30 T cell receptor beta chains below come from one sample, sequenced in a study of blood T cell repertoires in COVID-19. Method: immunoSEQ multiplex PCR; TCRdb's copy keeps in-frame clones and lacks some. The sample has 220,000 or so clones; roughly 80% are singletons. The sample was peripheral blood. These receptors came from a woman aged 80 or older with COVID-19, enrolled during active disease.

The count of this clone is one. The genes are TRBV5-1 and TRBJ2-7; 7 bases are a match to TRBD2. The CDR3 extends over 14 amino acids. The germline V gene has CDR1 SGHRS and CDR2 YFSETQ. The junction had 10 bases not matched to a gene; V was cut back by 4 bases and J by 6 bases. CDR3 nucleotide sequence: TGCGCCAGCAGCACGGGAACGGGAGGTATCGAGCAGTACTTC. Its protein product is CASSTGTGGIEQYF.

The V gene is TRBV5-6, the J gene TRBJ2-5; 14 bases agree with TRBD2. Germline CDR1 SGHDT, CDR2 YYEEEE. V was pared by 0 bases and J by 7 bases, with 2 bases of the junction left unmatched. This CDR3 is built from 15 residues. CDR3 sequence: CASSLGLAGGGTQYF. The DNA of the CDR3 is TGTGCCAGCAGCTTGGGACTAGCGGGAGGGGGGACCCAGTACTTC.

This clone was detected a few times. This chain connects TRBV6-5 to TRBJ1-2, with D hard to call. The V end lost 2 bases, the J end lost 8 bases, and 12 bases lay between the germline ends. CDR1 and CDR2 from the germline V gene are MNHEY and SVGAGI. The CDR3 length is 13 residues. This CDR3 is CASSYGGSWGYTF. CDR3 bases: TGTGCCAGCAGTTACGGAGGCTCTTGGGGCTACACCTTC.

The rearrangement links TRBV11-2 to TRBJ1-4; D call uncertain. The V end lost 2 bases, the J end lost 4 bases, and 8 bases lay between the germline ends. From germline, CDR1 is SGHAT and CDR2 FQNNGV. CDR3 length: 14 residues. The CDR3 is CASSLYGHNEKLFF. As DNA, the CDR3 is TGTGCCAGCAGCTTATATGGGCATAATGAAAAACTGTTTTTT.

This chain connects TRBV6-2 or TRBV6-3 to TRBJ2-1; D gene unclear. CDR1 is MNHEY and CDR2 is SVGEGT in the germline V gene. With 2 bases removed from V and 0 bases from J, the gap between germline ends came to 14 bases. CDR3 length equals 17 residues. DNA of the CDR3: TGTGCCAGCAGTTACCGGTCGGCGCCTAGCTCCTACAATGAGCAGTTCTTC. Residues: CASSYRSAPSSYNEQFF.

This clone has only one observation. This chain uses TRBV30 with TRBJ1-4; TRBD1 matches at 7 bases. Per germline, CDR1 GTSNPN and CDR2 SVGIG (reference sequence). The CDR3 is made up of 13 amino acids. With 4 bases clipped from V and 3 bases from J, the junction kept 2 bases outside the gene matches. For the CDR3, the DNA is TGTGCCTGGAAGGGACAGCCTAATGAAAAACTGTTTTTT. Protein product: CAWKGQPNEKLFF.

The CDR3 reads CSAHTGYTEAFF. The CDR3 DNA sequence: TGCAGCGCACATACAGGGTACACTGAAGCTTTCTTT. This sequence joins TRBV29-1 and TRBJ1-1, with D possibly being TRBD1 (6 bases). Germline CDR1 and CDR2: SQVTM and ANQGSEA. The ends were cut back, 7 bases at V and 3 bases at J, with 12 bases in the middle. The CDR3 loop spans 12 amino acids.

The chain links TRBV7-2 to TRBJ2-7; 7 bases agree with TRBD2. V was pared by 1 base and J by 6 bases, with 12 bases of the junction left unmatched. From germline, CDR1 is SGHTA and CDR2 FQGNSA. This CDR3 contains 16 residues. In DNA, the CDR3 is TGTGCCAGCAGCTTAGGTGGCGGGGGAAGGACCTTCGAGCAGTACTTC. This encodes CASSLGGGGRTFEQYF.

This sequence joins TRBV6-1 and TRBJ1-6; TRBD1 aligns across 7 bases. This CDR3 spans 18 amino acids. CDR1 and CDR2 (germline): MNHNS, SASEGT. Trimming took 3 bases from V and 0 from J; bases not matched to a gene: 8. The CDR3 protein is CASSEGQPPSSYNSPLHF. The CDR3 coding sequence is TGTGCCAGCAGTGAGGGACAGCCACCGAGCTCCTATAATTCACCCCTCCACTTT.

This chain joins TRBV25-1 and TRBJ2-3; TRBD2 might be the D (5 bases). CDR1 and CDR2 from the germline V gene are MGHDK and SYGVNS. Trimming removed 8 bases from V and 6 bases from J, with 15 bases in between. CDR3 length equals 13 residues. CDR3 bases: TGTGCCAGCGTCCTGGGGAGCGCGGATACGCAGTATTTT. The encoded protein is CASVLGSADTQYF.

The rearrangement joins TRBV2 to TRBJ1-1; D not resolved. Trimming took off 1 base at V and 6 bases at J, with 15 bases between the two ends. In germline, CDR1 is SNHLY, CDR2 FYNNEI. The CDR3 runs 15 residues. CDR3 bases: TGTGCCAGCAGTGAAGAATGGGGTGGGAGGGCTGAAGCTTTCTTT. Translating it yields CASSEEWGGRAEAFF.

The sample holds one count of this clone. J is TRBJ1-1 and V is TRBV29-1, with a weak D call TRBD1 (6 bases). V lost 3 bases and J lost 6, with 11 bases in between. This CDR3 is built from 12 residues. The germline CDR1 and CDR2 sequences are SQVTM and ANQGSEA. CDR3 sequence reads: CSVDNRVAEAFF. CDR3 DNA: TGCAGCGTTGACAACAGGGTCGCTGAAGCTTTCTTT.

The chain has TRBV28 and TRBJ1-5, with D possibly matching TRBD1 (6 bases). The ends were cut back, 1 base at V and 6 bases at J, with 10 bases in the middle. CDR1 is MDHEN and CDR2 is SYDVKM in the germline V gene. The CDR3 has 14 amino acids. CDR3 sequence reads: CASSLSGGRQPQHF. The CDR3 nucleotides are TGTGCCAGCAGTTTATCCGGGGGGCGTCAGCCCCAGCATTTT.

This rearrangement joins TRBV24-1 to TRBJ2-3, with 7 bases lining up with TRBD1. V gave up 4 bases and J gave up 4 bases; unmatched junction bases: 10. Germline CDR1 and CDR2: KGHDR and SFDVKD. The CDR3 spans 16 residues. The CDR3 region is CATSDPGQSKADTQYF. The DNA of the CDR3 is TGTGCCACCAGTGACCCGGGACAGTCAAAGGCAGATACGCAGTATTTT.

The chain recombines TRBV5-1 with TRBJ1-3; perhaps TRBD1 as D (6 bases). This CDR3 is 17 amino acids long. Per the germline V gene, CDR1 is SGHRS and CDR2 is YFSETQ. The V and J ends lost 0 bases and 0 bases respectively, with 13 bases between them. CDR3 amino acids: CASSLGVGGRSGNTIYF. The CDR3 coding sequence is TGCGCCAGCAGCTTGGGGGTTGGGGGCCGCTCTGGAAACACCATATATTTT.

The rearrangement uses TRBV15 and TRBJ2-1, with 7 bases that match TRBD2. From germline, CDR1 is LNHNV and CDR2 YYDKDF (reference sequence). The CDR3 runs 15 residues. The V segment lost 0 bases and the J segment 8 bases; nucleotides outside the gene matches: 7. This CDR3 is CATSREAGISDEQFF. The CDR3 bases are TGTGCCACCAGCAGAGAAGCGGGAATTAGCGATGAGCAGTTCTTC.

The chain joins TRBV5-4 to TRBJ1-3; 9 positions match TRBD1. The CDR3 has 15 residues. The V gene's germline CDR1 is SGHNT and CDR2 YYREEE (reference sequence). Trimming removed 0 bases from V and 4 bases from J; junction bases left unmatched: 2. The CDR3 loop reads CASSLAGTGGNTIYF. In DNA, the CDR3 is TGTGCCAGCAGCTTGGCCGGGACAGGGGGAAACACCATATATTTT.

The V gene is TRBV6-5, the J gene TRBJ1-6; D call uncertain. Germline CDR1 reads MNHEY; CDR2 reads SVGAGI. V dropped 4 bases and J dropped 10 bases, with 14 bases sitting between them. This CDR3 region has 14 residues. CDR3 coding DNA: TGTGCCAGCAGTTTGGCGGGCGATTTATCACCCCTCCACTTT. It translates to CASSLAGDLSPLHF.

There are a few counts of this clone. The chain joins TRBV27 to TRBJ2-4, with D possibly being TRBD2 (5 bases). The CDR3 loop spans 13 amino acids. Per the germline V gene, CDR1 is MNHEY and CDR2 is SMNVEV (reference sequence). V was trimmed by 2 bases and J by 6 bases, leaving 8 bases between them. Written as DNA, the CDR3 is TGTGCCAGCAGTTTACGAGAGGGAAACATTCAGTACTTC. It specifies CASSLREGNIQYF.

The genes are TRBV10-3 and TRBJ1-3; D not resolved. Germline lookup yields CDR1 ENHRY and CDR2 SYGVKD. Deletions cut 5 bases from V and 4 bases from J, with 18 bases between. This CDR3 has 16 residues. As DNA, the CDR3 is TGTGCCATCAGTAACTCACCCGGCAGGCTAGGAAACACCATATATTTT. It codes for CAISNSPGRLGNTIYF.

The J gene is TRBJ1-5, the V gene TRBV18, with D possibly TRBD1 on 5 matching bases. Germline assignment: CDR1 KGHSH and CDR2 LQKENI. The CDR3 is 15 amino acids. Between the trimmed V and J ends, which lost 5 bases and 0 bases, there was a span of 11 bases. CDR3 sequence reads: CASSATEYSNQPQHF. Here the CDR3 DNA reads TGTGCCAGCTCAGCGACAGAGTATAGCAATCAGCCCCAGCATTTT.

The rearrangement links TRBV5-1 to TRBJ2-3; 7 bases agree with TRBD2. V lost 0 bases, J lost 6 bases, and 10 bases stayed unmatched. The CDR3 runs 16 residues. Germline V gene sequence: CDR1 SGHRS, CDR2 YFSETQ. The CDR3 coding sequence is TGCGCCAGCAGCTTGGGCGGGGGTCTAGCGGCCGATACGCAGTATTTT. Amino acid sequence: CASSLGGGLAADTQYF.

This chain uses TRBV3-1 (or the pseudogene TRBV3-2) with TRBJ2-5, with 11 bases fitting TRBD2. The length of the CDR3 is 16 residues. CDR1 and CDR2 (germline): LGHDT, YNNKEL (reference sequence). With V trimmed by 0 bases and J by 3 bases, 3 bases remained unmatched. The CDR3 bases are TGTGCCAGCAGCCAAGAGAGACTAGCGGGGAAAGAGACCCAGTACTTC. As protein: CASSQERLAGKETQYF.

The CDR3 bases are TGTGCCAGCAGCTCGACTCGGACAGGGAGGACCTACGAGCAGTACTTC. Translated, it gives CASSSTRTGRTYEQYF. This chain joins TRBV7-9 and TRBJ2-7, with 8 positions matching TRBD1. The CDR3 sequence is 16 residues long. After removal of 4 bases from V and 2 bases from J, the junction contained 10 bases not matched to a gene. CDR1 and CDR2 from the germline V gene are SEHNR and FQNEAQ (reference sequence).

The V call is TRBV21-1, the J call TRBJ1-5; TRBD1 reflects the table's D call only, with no check against the DNA. TRBV21-1 is a pseudogene locus. This CDR3 comprises 21 residues. In nucleotides, the CDR3 is TGTGCCAGCAGCTTGTCCTTTCGGGGGACAGGGGGCGGGGTTGGCAATCAGCCCCAGCATTTT. It translates to CASSLSFRGTGGGVGNQPQHF.

The V and J genes are TRBV28 and TRBJ2-7, with 8 bases that match TRBD2. CDR1 MDHEN and CDR2 SYDVKM come from the germline V gene. The CDR3 runs to 15 residues. The trim removed 6 bases at V and 3 bases at J, leaving 10 bases unmatched. CDR3 sequence reads: CASRPAVAGLYEQYF. CDR3 nucleotide sequence: TGTGCCAGCAGACCCGCGGTAGCGGGACTCTACGAGCAGTACTTC.

The chain uses TRBV28 and TRBJ1-6, with D unresolved. The V gene lost 4 bases and the J gene lost 7 bases, with 14 bases spanning the gap. The germline gives CDR1 MDHEN, CDR2 SYDVKM. This CDR3 spans 15 amino acids. CDR3 protein: CASSSSSVRNSPLHF. CDR3 sequence (DNA): TGTGCCAGCAGTTCTTCTTCGGTCCGAAATTCACCCCTCCACTTT.

Of note for this clone: The same CDR3 is also encoded by other DNA sequences in this sample. The J gene is TRBJ1-5, the V gene TRBV5-1; no definite D call. The CDR3 extends over 13 amino acids. Trimming took off 1 base at V and 4 bases at J, with 6 bases between the two ends. Germline V gene sequence: CDR1 SGHRS, CDR2 YFSETQ. Written as DNA, the CDR3 is TGCGCCAGCAGCTTGTACACAAATCAGCCCCAGCATTTT. Translation gives CASSLYTNQPQHF.

This clone showed up just a few times. This chain uses TRBV28 with TRBJ1-6; TRBD1 agrees at 7 bases. The CDR3 runs to 17 residues. Germline V lookup: CDR1 MDHEN, CDR2 SYDVKM. J lost 7 bases, V lost 2 bases, and 11 bases had no gene match. CDR3 residues: CASSLRGAGTANSPLHF. CDR3 DNA sequence: TGTGCCAGCAGTTTAAGGGGGGCCGGGACAGCAAATTCACCCCTCCACTTT.

V and J are TRBV28 and TRBJ1-3; D may be TRBD1 (6 bases). The CDR3 covers 13 residues. V lost 8 bases and J lost 0, with 8 bases in between. Germline values: CDR1 MDHEN, CDR2 SYDVKM. The CDR3 protein is CASARGSGNTIYF. The CDR3 bases are TGTGCCAGCGCCAGGGGCTCTGGAAACACCATATATTTT.